This T cell receptor (beta chain) was recorded in a study of T cell responses to AZD1222 COVID-19 vaccine. Regarding the study as a whole: Donors in the cohort were predominantly white British and more often female, and clonal diversity was possibly underestimated. Repertoire collection took place solely once the T cell response had peaked.

V lost 1 base and J lost 7, with 14 bases in between. Germline V gene lookup returns CDR1 GTSNPN and CDR2 SVGIG (reference sequence). The CDR3 has 14 residues. Sequencing used immunoSEQ multiplex PCR; TCRdb keeps in-frame clones, though not all of them. This table holds about 150,000 clones, 90% to 95% found once. For this clone: Antigen unknown.

The rearrangement joins TRBV30 to TRBJ1-5; D is possibly TRBD1 (6 bases). The material sequenced was peripheral blood, taken on day 0 of AZD1222 vaccination. The sequence derives from an adult in good health. For the CDR3, the DNA is TGTGCCTGGAGTGCAACAGGGTTCAGCCAGCCCCAGCATTTT. Translated, it gives CAWSATGFSQPQHF.